Given below is one T cell receptor (beta chain) in context. The antigen is undetermined. The donors belonged to the 120-subject validation cohort, separate from the 666-subject first cohort. The data stem from a study of cytomegalovirus exposure and HLA in healthy donors. Across the study: The approximately 720 first-cohort repertoires and the 130 or so validation repertoires shared the same platform, a later analysis reported.

Overall study results and limits: High specificity and sensitivity for cytomegalovirus status were reported for the classifier.

The CDR3 covers 15 residues. Trimming cost V 6 bases and J 1 base; bases outside gene matches: 3. CDR1 MNHNY and CDR2 SVGAGI come from the germline V gene (reference sequence). Here immunoSEQ multiplex PCR was the method, and the copy in TCRdb shows in-frame clones only, minus some. Among 300,000 to 400,000 clones listed, approximately 91% were seen once. This clonotype was sampled from a young man in good health and CMV-seronegative. Sequenced sample: PBMCs. This sequence joins TRBV6-6 and TRBJ2-3, with 11 bases that match TRBD2. The CDR3 DNA is TGTGCCAGCAGGATAGCGGGGGGGGGCACAGATACGCAGTATTTT. This gives the protein CASRIAGGGTDTQYF.